The rows below give T cell receptor beta chains drawn from one sample of a study of beta chain features in type 1 diabetes. Assay: immunoSEQ multiplex PCR; the TCRdb copy retains only in-frame clones and omits some. The data contain hundreds of thousands of clones, around 28% of them singletons. The sequenced sample consisted of naive CD4+ T cells from blood. The origin of the receptors is a man aged 18 to 29 in good health. The CDR3 runs from the conserved cysteine through the conserved F or W. D genes are given only for firm matches.

d_gene: TRBD1; j_gene: TRBJ1-1; v_gene: TRBV7-2; CDR3aa: CASSSLYRGGTEAFF
d_gene: -; j_gene: TRBJ2-7; v_gene: TRBV20-1; CDR3aa: CSAQTFYEQYF
d_gene: TRBD2; j_gene: TRBJ2-1; v_gene: TRBV11-2; CDR3aa: CASTGTSGRYEQFF
d_gene: -; j_gene: TRBJ2-1; v_gene: TRBV30; CDR3aa: CAWSADPINNEQFF
d_gene: TRBD2; j_gene: TRBJ2-5; v_gene: TRBV6-6; CDR3aa: CASSPGLAGETQYF
d_gene: -; j_gene: TRBJ2-1; v_gene: TRBV5-1; CDR3aa: CASSLMATEGYNEQFF
d_gene: -; j_gene: TRBJ2-3; v_gene: TRBV7-9; CDR3aa: CASSPTDTQYF
d_gene: -; j_gene: TRBJ2-5; v_gene: TRBV5-6; CDR3aa: CASSLWRRETQYF
d_gene: TRBD1; j_gene: TRBJ2-5; v_gene: TRBV30; CDR3aa: CARRTGAETQYF
d_gene: TRBD2; j_gene: TRBJ2-3; v_gene: TRBV7-2; CDR3aa: CASSFGLAGSTDTQYF